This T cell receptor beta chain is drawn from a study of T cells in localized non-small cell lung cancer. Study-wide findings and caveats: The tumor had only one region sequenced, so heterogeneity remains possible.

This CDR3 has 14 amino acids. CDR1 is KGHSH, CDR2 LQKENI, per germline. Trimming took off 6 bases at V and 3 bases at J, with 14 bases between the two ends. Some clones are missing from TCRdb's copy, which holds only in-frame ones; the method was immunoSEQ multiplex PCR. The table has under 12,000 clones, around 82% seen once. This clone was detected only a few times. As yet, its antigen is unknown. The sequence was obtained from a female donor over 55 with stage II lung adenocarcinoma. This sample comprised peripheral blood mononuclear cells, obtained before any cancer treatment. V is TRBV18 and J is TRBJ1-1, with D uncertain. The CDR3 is CASSPRRSHTEAFF. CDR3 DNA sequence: TGTGCCAGCTCTCCCCGCAGGTCCCACACTGAAGCTTTCTTT.